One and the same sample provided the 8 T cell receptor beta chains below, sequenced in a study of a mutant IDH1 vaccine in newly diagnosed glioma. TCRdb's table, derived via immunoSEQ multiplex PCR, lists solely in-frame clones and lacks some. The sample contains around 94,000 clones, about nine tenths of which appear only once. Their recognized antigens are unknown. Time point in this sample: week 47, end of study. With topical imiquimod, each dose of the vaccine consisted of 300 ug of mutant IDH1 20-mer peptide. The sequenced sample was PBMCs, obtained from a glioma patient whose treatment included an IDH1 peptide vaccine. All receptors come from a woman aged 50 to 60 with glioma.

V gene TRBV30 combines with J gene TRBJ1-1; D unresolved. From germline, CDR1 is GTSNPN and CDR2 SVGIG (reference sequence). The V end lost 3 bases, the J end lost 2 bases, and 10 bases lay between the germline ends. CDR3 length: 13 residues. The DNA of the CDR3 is TGTGCCTGGAGGTTTGGGGTTAACACTGAAGCTTTCTTT. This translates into CAWRFGVNTEAFF.

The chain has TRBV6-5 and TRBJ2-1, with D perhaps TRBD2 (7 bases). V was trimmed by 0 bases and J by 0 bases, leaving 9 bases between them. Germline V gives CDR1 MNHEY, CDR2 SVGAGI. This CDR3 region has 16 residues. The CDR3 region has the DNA TGTGCCAGCAGTTACTCGAGGGGGGGCTCCTACAATGAGCAGTTCTTC. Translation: CASSYSRGGSYNEQFF.

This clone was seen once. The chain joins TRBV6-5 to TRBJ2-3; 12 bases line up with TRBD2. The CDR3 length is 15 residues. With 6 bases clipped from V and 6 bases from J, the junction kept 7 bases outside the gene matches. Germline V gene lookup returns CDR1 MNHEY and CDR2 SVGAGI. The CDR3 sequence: CASSLLAGGSDTQYF. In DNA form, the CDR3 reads TGTGCCAGCAGCCTACTAGCGGGAGGTTCGGATACGCAGTATTTT.

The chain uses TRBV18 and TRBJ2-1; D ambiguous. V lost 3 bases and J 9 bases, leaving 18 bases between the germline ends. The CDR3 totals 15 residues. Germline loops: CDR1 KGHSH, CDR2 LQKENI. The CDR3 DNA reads TGTGCCAGCTCACCTACGGAACAATGGATGGGTGAGCAGTTCTTC. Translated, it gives CASSPTEQWMGEQFF.

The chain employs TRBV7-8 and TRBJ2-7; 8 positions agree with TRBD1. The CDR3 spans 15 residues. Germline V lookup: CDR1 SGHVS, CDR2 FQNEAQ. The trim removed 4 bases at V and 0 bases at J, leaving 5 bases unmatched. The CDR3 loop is CASSSPGQVSYEQYF. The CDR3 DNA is TGTGCCAGCAGCTCGCCGGGACAGGTCTCCTACGAGCAGTACTTC.

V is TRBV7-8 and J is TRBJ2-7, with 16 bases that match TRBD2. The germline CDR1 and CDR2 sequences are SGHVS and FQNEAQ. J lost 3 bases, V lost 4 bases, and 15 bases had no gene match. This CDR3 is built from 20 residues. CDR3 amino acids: CASSSPSRGTSGRASYEQYF. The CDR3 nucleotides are TGTGCCAGCAGCTCGCCCTCCCGAGGGACTAGCGGGAGGGCGAGCTACGAGCAGTACTTC.

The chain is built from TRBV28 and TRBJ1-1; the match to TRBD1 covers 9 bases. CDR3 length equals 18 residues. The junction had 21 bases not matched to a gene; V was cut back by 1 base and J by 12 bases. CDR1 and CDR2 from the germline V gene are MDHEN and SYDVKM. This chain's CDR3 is CASSLLSGGGLRTGETFF. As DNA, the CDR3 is TGTGCCAGCAGTTTATTATCAGGAGGGGGCCTAAGGACAGGGGAAACTTTCTTT.

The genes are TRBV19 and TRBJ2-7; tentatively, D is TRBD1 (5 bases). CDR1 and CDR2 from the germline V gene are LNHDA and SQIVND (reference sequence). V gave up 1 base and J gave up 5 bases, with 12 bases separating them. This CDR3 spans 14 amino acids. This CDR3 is CASSIGQGYNEQYF. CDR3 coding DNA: TGTGCCAGTAGTATAGGGCAGGGTTACAACGAGCAGTACTTC.